The rows below give T cell receptor beta chains drawn from one sample of a study of graft-versus-host responses after intestinal transplantation. The antigens for these receptors are not known. The method was immunoSEQ multiplex PCR; TCRdb's version includes in-frame clones alone and lacks a portion of them. The table has more than 80,000 clones, less than 90% seen once; the top ten hold 0.28%. The material sequenced was unstimulated CD4+ T cells sorted from spleen or lymph node cells, taken before transplant. These receptors were collected from a human donor who was the organ donor for an intestinal transplant. The CDR3 runs from the conserved cysteine through the conserved F or W. The order of the fields is CDR3 protein, CDR3 DNA, CDR3 length, D gene, V gene, clone size, J gene. D genes are given only for firm matches. Rows may omit the clone size; those that give it use once, few, many or a size class.

CDR3aa: CASSSQGPGLSNNEQFF
CDR3nt: TGTGCCAGCAGCTCCCAAGGCCCGGGACTATCTAACAATGAGCAGTTCTTC
len: 17
d_gene: TRBD2
v_gene: TRBV7-3
abundance: NA
j_gene: TRBJ2-1

CDR3aa: CASSRTEGYTF
CDR3nt: TGTGCCAGCAGCCGAACTGAAGGCTACACCTTC
len: 11
d_gene: NA
v_gene: TRBV28
abundance: NA
j_gene: TRBJ1-2

CDR3aa: CSVGPGQGAAQYF
CDR3nt: TGCAGCGTGGGGCCAGGACAGGGGGCGGCCCAGTACTTC
len: 13
d_gene: TRBD1
v_gene: TRBV29-1
abundance: NA
j_gene: TRBJ2-5

CDR3aa: CSAGGLAGIDEQYF
CDR3nt: TGCAGCGCCGGTGGACTAGCGGGCATCGACGAGCAGTACTTC
len: 14
d_gene: TRBD2
v_gene: TRBV29-1
abundance: few
j_gene: TRBJ2-7

CDR3aa: CASSYRLDTQYF
CDR3nt: TGTGCCAGCAGTTACCGACTAGATACGCAGTATTTT
len: 12
d_gene: NA
v_gene: TRBV6-6
abundance: NA
j_gene: TRBJ2-3

CDR3aa: CASSLSFRETQYF
CDR3nt: TGTGCCAGCAGCTTAAGTTTTCGGGAGACCCAGTACTTC
len: 13
d_gene: NA
v_gene: TRBV7-3
abundance: once
j_gene: TRBJ2-5

CDR3aa: CASSLGTASYEQYF
CDR3nt: TGCGCCAGCAGCTTAGGGACAGCCAGCTACGAGCAGTACTTC
len: 14
d_gene: TRBD1
v_gene: TRBV5-1
abundance: NA
j_gene: TRBJ2-7

CDR3aa: CSVGGGQGSDEQFF
CDR3nt: TGCAGCGTTGGGGGGGGACAGGGTAGCGATGAGCAGTTCTTC
len: 14
d_gene: TRBD1
v_gene: TRBV29-1
abundance: NA
j_gene: TRBJ2-1

CDR3aa: CASTTSGIGTQYF
CDR3nt: TGCGCCAGCACGACTAGCGGGATTGGGACCCAGTACTTC
len: 13
d_gene: TRBD2
v_gene: TRBV5-1
abundance: NA
j_gene: TRBJ2-5

CDR3aa: CASRPRGGVYGYTF
CDR3nt: TGTGCCAGTAGGCCCCGAGGGGGCGTCTATGGCTACACCTTC
len: 14
d_gene: TRBD1
v_gene: TRBV19
abundance: NA
j_gene: TRBJ1-2

CDR3aa: CASSQALAGAYEQYF
CDR3nt: TGTGCCAGCAGCCAGGCGCTAGCGGGGGCCTACGAGCAGTACTTC
len: 15
d_gene: TRBD2
v_gene: TRBV14
abundance: NA
j_gene: TRBJ2-7

CDR3aa: CASSPGMPYEQYF
CDR3nt: TGTGCCAGCAGCCCCGGGATGCCCTACGAGCAGTACTTC
len: 13
d_gene: NA
v_gene: TRBV14
abundance: NA
j_gene: TRBJ2-7

CDR3aa: CASSLSGGASATNEKLFF
CDR3nt: TGTGCCAGCAGCTTATCAGGGGGCGCTTCCGCAACTAATGAAAAACTGTTTTTT
len: 18
d_gene: TRBD1
v_gene: TRBV7-9
abundance: NA
j_gene: TRBJ1-4

CDR3aa: CASSFTGTSGGLRTDTQYF
CDR3nt: TGCGCCAGCAGCTTCACCGGGACTAGCGGGGGCCTCCGCACAGATACGCAGTATTTT
len: 19
d_gene: TRBD2
v_gene: TRBV5-1
abundance: NA
j_gene: TRBJ2-3

CDR3aa: CASSVGGQGGVHEQYF
CDR3nt: TGTGCCAGCAGCGTAGGGGGACAGGGGGGAGTCCACGAGCAGTACTTC
len: 16
d_gene: TRBD1
v_gene: TRBV9
abundance: NA
j_gene: TRBJ2-7

CDR3aa: CASSVTPGETQYF
CDR3nt: TGTGCCAGCAGTGTGACCCCGGGGGAGACCCAGTACTTC
len: 13
d_gene: NA
v_gene: TRBV6-1
abundance: few
j_gene: TRBJ2-5

CDR3aa: CAWSHRDLGELFF
CDR3nt: TGTGCCTGGAGTCACAGGGATCTCGGGGAGCTGTTTTTT
len: 13
d_gene: NA
v_gene: TRBV30
abundance: few
j_gene: TRBJ2-2